This TCR beta chain was recovered during a study of shared clonotypes between healthy human individuals. Study-wide findings and caveats: Sample collection involved blood only; tissue repertoires are likely different.

Original processing methods: ImmunoSEQ junction-only sequences lacked quality scores, so their filtering differed. Assay: immunoSEQ multiplex PCR; the TCRdb copy retains only in-frame clones and omits some. Clonal size and the V and J genes are those of that table, whereas D and trimming came from the DNA. The sample lists about 480,000 clones; nearly 80% were seen once. The V gene's germline CDR1 is SGHNT and CDR2 YYREEE (reference sequence). This CDR3 has 16 residues. The V gene end was trimmed by 0 bases and the J gene end by 8 bases; junction bases not matched to a gene: 9. To note about this clone: Its antigen remains unidentified.

The chain has TRBV5-4 and TRBJ2-1; 9 bases are a match to TRBD2. This receptor was obtained from a woman between 35 and 50 years old in good health. Some clones in this sample may be carry-over from other donors' samples. Material: PBMCs. The CDR3 loop reads CASSLELAGEGDEQFF. The CDR3 DNA sequence: TGTGCCAGCAGCTTGGAATTAGCGGGAGAAGGGGATGAGCAGTTCTTC.